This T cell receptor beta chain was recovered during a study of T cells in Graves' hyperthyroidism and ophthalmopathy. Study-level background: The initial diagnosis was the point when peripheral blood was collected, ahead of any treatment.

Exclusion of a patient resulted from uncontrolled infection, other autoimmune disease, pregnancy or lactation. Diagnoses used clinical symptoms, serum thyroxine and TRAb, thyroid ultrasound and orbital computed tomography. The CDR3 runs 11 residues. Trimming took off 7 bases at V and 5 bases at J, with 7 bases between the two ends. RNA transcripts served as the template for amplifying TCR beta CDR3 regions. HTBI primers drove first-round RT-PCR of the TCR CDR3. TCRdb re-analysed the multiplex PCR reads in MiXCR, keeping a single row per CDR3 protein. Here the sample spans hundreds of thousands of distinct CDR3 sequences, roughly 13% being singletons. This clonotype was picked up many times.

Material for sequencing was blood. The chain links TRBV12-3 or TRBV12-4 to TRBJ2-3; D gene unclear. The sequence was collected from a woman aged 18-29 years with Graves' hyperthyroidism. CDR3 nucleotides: TGTGCCAGCACCCAGTTAGATACGCAGTATTTT. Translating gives CASTQLDTQYF.